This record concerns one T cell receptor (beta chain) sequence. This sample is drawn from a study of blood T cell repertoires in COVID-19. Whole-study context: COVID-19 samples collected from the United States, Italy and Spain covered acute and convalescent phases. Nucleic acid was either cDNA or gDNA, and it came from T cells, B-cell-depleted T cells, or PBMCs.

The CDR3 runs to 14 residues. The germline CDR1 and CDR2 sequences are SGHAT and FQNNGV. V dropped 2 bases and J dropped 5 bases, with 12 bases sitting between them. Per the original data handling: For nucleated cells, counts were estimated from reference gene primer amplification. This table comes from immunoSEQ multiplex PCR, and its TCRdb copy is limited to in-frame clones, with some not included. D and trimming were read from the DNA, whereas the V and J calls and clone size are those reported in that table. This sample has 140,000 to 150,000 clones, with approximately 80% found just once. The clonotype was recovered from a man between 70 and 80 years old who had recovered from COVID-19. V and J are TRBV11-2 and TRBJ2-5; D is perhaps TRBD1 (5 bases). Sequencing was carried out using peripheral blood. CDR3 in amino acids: CASSLRASGETQYF. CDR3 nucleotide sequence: TGTGCCAGCAGCTTAAGGGCATCAGGGGAGACCCAGTACTTC.